This T cell receptor beta chain is drawn from a study of cytomegalovirus exposure and HLA in healthy donors. 13 Jbeta primers and 60 Vbeta primers were used for the PCR. Data came from immunoSEQ multiplex PCR; TCRdb stores just in-frame clones and leaves some out. The data contain 200,000 to 250,000 clones, more than 75% of them singletons. Germline loops: CDR1 SGHTA, CDR2 FQGTGA. This CDR3 has 13 residues. V was pared by 5 bases and J by 5 bases, with 4 bases of the junction left unmatched. Sequenced sample: PBMCs. The chain joins TRBV7-3 to TRBJ2-5; 8 bases match TRBD2. The receptor was derived from a human donor in good health. The CDR3: CASSNSGTETQYF. CDR3 nucleotides: TGTGCCAGCAGCAATAGCGGGACGGAGACCCAGTACTTC.